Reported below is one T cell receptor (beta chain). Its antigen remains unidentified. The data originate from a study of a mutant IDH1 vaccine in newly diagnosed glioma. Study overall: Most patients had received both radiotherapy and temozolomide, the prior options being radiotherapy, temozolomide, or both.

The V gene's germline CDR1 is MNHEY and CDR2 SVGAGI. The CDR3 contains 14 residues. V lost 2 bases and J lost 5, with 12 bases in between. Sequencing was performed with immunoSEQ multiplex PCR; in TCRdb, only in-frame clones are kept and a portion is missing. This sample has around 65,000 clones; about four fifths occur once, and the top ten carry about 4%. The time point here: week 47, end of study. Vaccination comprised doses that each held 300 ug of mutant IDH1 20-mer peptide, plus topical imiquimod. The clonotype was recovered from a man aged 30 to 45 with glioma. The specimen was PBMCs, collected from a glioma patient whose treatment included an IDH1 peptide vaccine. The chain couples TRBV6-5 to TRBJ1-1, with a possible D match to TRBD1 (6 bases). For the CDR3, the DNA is TGTGCCAGCAGTTACGGGACACTGGAGACTGAAGCTTTCTTT. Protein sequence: CASSYGTLETEAFF.